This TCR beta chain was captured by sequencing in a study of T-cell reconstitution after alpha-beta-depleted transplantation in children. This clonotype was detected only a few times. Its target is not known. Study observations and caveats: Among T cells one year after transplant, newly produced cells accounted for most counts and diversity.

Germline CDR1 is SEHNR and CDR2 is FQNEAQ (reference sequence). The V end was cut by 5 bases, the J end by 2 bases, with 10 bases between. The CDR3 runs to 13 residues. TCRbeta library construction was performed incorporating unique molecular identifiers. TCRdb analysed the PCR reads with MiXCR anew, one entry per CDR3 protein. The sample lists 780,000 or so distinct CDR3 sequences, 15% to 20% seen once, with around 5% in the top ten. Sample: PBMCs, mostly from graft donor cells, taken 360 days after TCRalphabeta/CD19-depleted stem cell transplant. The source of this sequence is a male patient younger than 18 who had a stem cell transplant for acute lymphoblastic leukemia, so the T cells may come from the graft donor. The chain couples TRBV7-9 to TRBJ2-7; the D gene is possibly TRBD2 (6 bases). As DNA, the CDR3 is TGTGCCAGCAGCGAAGGGACTCCCTACGAGCAGTACTTC. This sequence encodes CASSEGTPYEQYF.